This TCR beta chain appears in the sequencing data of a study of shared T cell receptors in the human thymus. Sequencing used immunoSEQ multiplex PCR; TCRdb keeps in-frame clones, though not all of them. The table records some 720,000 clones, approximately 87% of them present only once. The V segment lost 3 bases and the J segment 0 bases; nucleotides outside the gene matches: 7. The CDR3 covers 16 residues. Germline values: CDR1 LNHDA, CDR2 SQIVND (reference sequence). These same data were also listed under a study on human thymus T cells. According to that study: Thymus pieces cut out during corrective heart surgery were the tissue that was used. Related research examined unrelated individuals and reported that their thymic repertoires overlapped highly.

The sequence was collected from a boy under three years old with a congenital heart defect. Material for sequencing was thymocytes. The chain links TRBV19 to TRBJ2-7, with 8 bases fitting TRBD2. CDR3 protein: CASSIHIAGSSYEQYF. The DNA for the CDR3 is TGTGCCAGTAGTATCCATATAGCGGGGTCCTCCTACGAGCAGTACTTC.